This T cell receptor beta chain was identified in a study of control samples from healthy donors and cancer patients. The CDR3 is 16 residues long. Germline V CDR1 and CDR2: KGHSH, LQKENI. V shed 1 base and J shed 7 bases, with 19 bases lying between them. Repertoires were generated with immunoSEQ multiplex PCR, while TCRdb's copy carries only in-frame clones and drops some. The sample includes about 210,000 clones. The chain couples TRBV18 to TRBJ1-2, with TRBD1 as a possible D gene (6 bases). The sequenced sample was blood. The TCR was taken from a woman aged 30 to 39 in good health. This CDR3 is CASSPRDTGGEFGYTF. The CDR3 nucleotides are TGTGCCAGCTCACCACGGGACACCGGGGGGGAGTTTGGCTACACCTTC.